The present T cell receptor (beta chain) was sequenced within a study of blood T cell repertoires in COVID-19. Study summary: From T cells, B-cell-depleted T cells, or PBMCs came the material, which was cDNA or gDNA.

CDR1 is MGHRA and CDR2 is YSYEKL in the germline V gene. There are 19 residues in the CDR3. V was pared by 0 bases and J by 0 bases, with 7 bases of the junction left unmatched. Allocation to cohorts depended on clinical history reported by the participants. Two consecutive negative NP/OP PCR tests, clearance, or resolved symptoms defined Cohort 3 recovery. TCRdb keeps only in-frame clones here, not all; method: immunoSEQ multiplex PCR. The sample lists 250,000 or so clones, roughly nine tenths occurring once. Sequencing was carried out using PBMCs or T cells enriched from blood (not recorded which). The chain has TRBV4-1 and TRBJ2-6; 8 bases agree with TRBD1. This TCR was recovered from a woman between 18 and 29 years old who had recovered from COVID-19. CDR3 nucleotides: TGCGCCAGCAGCCAAGAGTTCGCAGGGGGCTACTCTGGGGCCAACGTCCTGACTTTC. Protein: CASSQEFAGGYSGANVLTF.